This T cell receptor beta chain emerged from a study of identical twins. This CDR3 region has 13 residues. With 7 bases clipped from V and 5 bases from J, the junction kept 7 bases outside the gene matches. The germline V gene has CDR1 SQVTM and CDR2 ANQGSEA. Via MiXCR, TCRdb re-called the 5' RACE reads, giving one row per CDR3 protein. Of hundreds of thousands of distinct CDR3 sequences detected, roughly 8% appear once; the ten largest clones hold approximately 0.94%. This clonotype was found many times. Its matching antigen is unknown. Study-level results: The authors drew conclusions from cross-sectional statistical analysis rather than following the same donors. Shared out-of-frame alpha sequences (those common to twins) showed excess low generation probability.

This same sample was also part of a study on yellow fever vaccine responses in identical twins.

The clonotype comes from a woman younger than 35 in good health. The chain joins TRBV29-1 to TRBJ2-7; 11 bases align to TRBD2. Sequences were obtained from PBMCs. DNA for the CDR3: TGCAGCGCCCTAGCGGGAGGAATCCACGAGCAGTACTTC. It yields the protein CSALAGGIHEQYF.